The clone carrying this T cell receptor (beta chain) has ten or more counts. Its antigen is not identified. These data come from a study of T cells after yellow fever vaccination. Study-level results: Faster peaking, at day 5 versus 15, marked a secondary response that was weaker. Abundant clonotypes from the bulk population could have been carried over as contaminants into FACS-sorted repertoires. Boosting was followed by the reappearance of most primary-vaccination clones (roughly 95% CD4, about 88% CD8).

The V end lost 7 bases, the J end lost 6 bases, and 18 bases lay between the germline ends. Germline assignment: CDR1 LGHDT and CDR2 YNNKEL (reference sequence). The CDR3 runs 14 residues. MiXCR, applied by TCRdb to the 5' RACE reads, yields one record per CDR3 protein. Here the sample spans approximately 250,000 distinct CDR3 sequences, about 5.2% being singletons. Sequencing was performed on CD4+ T cells sorted from PBMCs, taken on the day of the yellow fever booster vaccination. The receptor was isolated from a man between 18 and 35 years old who received the YFV17D yellow fever vaccine. The V gene is TRBV3-1, the J gene TRBJ1-1; no firm D call. CDR3 residues: CASNSEGGSPEAFF. CDR3 in DNA: TGTGCCAGCAATTCTGAGGGCGGGAGCCCTGAAGCTTTCTTT.